This is a list of T cell receptor beta chains from one sample in a study of T cells in Graves' hyperthyroidism and ophthalmopathy. TCRdb reprocessed the multiplex PCR reads with MiXCR, giving one entry per CDR3 protein. The sample lists some 560,000 distinct CDR3 sequences, about 15% occurring once. Input material: blood. Receptors originate from a woman in her twenties or thirties with Graves' hyperthyroidism. The CDR3 runs from the conserved cysteine through the conserved F or W.

v_call: TRBV2
j_call: TRBJ1-1
cdr3_aa: CASSETPFRAFF

v_call: TRBV30
j_call: TRBJ2-1
cdr3_aa: CAWTTGTVYNEQFF

v_call: TRBV20-1
j_call: TRBJ1-6
cdr3_aa: CSARVYQSDSPLHF

v_call: TRBV28
j_call: TRBJ1-5
cdr3_aa: CASSLQALHEPQHF

v_call: TRBV19
j_call: TRBJ1-1
cdr3_aa: CASSIHPARLRGAFF

v_call: TRBV9
j_call: TRBJ2-1
cdr3_aa: CASSPGLVDYNEQFF

v_call: TRBV7-9
j_call: TRBJ2-5
cdr3_aa: CASSPMTSGRAETQYF

v_call: TRBV28
j_call: TRBJ2-7
cdr3_aa: CASSQIPGVAGEAEQYF

v_call: TRBV29-1
j_call: TRBJ1-2
cdr3_aa: CSVEPETYNYGYTF

v_call: TRBV28
j_call: TRBJ2-1
cdr3_aa: CASRYHRDRYNEQFF

v_call: TRBV27
j_call: TRBJ1-5
cdr3_aa: CASTAAGSRNQPQHF